A single T cell receptor beta chain is shown here with its context. The CDR3 extends over 15 amino acids. CDR1 is LNHDA, CDR2 SQIVND, per germline (reference sequence). The ends lost 5 bases at V and 6 bases at J; junction bases unmatched: 9. Profiled with immunoSEQ multiplex PCR; TCRdb holds only in-frame clones, not every one. The sample shows approximately 240,000 clones, less than 90% of them seen only once. This sample stems from a study of blood T cell repertoires in COVID-19. Sequences were obtained from peripheral blood. The receptor was isolated from a woman aged 60-75 years who had recovered from COVID-19. The J gene is TRBJ2-1, the V gene TRBV19; 8 nucleotides align to TRBD2. CDR3 nucleotides: TGTGCCAGTAGTCCGCGGGGGGCCCAGGGCAATGAGCAGTTCTTC. It encodes CASSPRGAQGNEQFF.